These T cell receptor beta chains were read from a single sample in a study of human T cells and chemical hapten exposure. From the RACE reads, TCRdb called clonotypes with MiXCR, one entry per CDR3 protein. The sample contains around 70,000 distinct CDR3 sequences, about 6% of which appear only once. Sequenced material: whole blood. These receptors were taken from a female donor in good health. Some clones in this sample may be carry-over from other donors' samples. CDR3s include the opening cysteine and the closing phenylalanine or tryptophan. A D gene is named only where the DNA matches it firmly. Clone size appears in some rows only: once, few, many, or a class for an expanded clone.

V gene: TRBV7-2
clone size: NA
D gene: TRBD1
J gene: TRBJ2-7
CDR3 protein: CASSSGTGLYEQYF
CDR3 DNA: TGTGCCAGCAGCTCCGGGACAGGGTTATACGAGCAGTACTTC

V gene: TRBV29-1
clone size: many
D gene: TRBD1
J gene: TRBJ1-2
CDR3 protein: CSVETGQGDYGYTF
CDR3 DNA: TGCAGCGTAGAAACGGGTCAGGGGGACTATGGCTACACCTTC

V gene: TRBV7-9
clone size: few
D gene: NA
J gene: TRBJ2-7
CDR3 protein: CASSLGSGTREQYF
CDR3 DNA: TGTGCCAGCAGCTTAGGTTCCGGGACGAGGGAGCAGTACTTC

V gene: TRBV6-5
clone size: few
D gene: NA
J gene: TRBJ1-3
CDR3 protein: CASSYGGAGISGNTIYF
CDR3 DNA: TGTGCCAGCAGTTACGGGGGTGCGGGGATCTCTGGAAACACCATATATTTT

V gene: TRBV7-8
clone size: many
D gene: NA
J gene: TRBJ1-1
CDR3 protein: CASSSRDPTSGTEAFF
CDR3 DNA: TGTGCCAGCAGCTCCCGGGACCCCACCTCGGGCACTGAAGCTTTCTTT

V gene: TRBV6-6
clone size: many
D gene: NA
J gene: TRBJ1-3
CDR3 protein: CASSSGTDSGNTIYF
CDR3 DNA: TGTGCCAGCAGTTCCGGGACGGACTCTGGAAACACCATATATTTT

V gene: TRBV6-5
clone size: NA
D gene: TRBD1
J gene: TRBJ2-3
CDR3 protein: CASSYSEGARDTQYF
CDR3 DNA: TGTGCCAGCAGTTACAGTGAGGGGGCGAGAGATACGCAGTATTTT

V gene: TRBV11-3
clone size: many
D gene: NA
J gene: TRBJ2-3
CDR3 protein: CASSLSQLGATTGSDTQYF
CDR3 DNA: TGTGCCAGCAGCTTAAGTCAGCTCGGGGCCACGACCGGATCCGATACGCAGTATTTT

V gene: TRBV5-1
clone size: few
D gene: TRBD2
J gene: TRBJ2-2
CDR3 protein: CASSPRLAGGSTGELFF
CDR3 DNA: TGCGCCAGCAGCCCTAGACTAGCGGGAGGCTCCACCGGGGAGCTGTTTTTT

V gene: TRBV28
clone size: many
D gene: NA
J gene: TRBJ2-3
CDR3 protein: CASSLTGHESTDTQYF
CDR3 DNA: TGTGCCAGCAGTTTGACGGGGCATGAGAGCACAGATACGCAGTATTTT

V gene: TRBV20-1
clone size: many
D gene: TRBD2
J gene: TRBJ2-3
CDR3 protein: CSARALMVSGRGEDTQYF
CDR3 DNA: TGCAGTGCTCGAGCCTTGATGGTCAGCGGGAGGGGGGAAGATACGCAGTATTTT

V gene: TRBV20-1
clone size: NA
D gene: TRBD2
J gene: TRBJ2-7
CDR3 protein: CSAVGRAGEQYF
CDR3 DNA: TGCAGTGCTGTTGGGAGGGCGGGCGAGCAGTACTTC

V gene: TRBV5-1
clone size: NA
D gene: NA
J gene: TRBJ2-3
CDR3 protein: CASSSPPDTQYF
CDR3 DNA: TGCGCCAGCAGCTCCCCCCCAGATACGCAGTATTTT

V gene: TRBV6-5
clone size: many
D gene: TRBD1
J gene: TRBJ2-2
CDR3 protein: CASSATGEHTGELFF
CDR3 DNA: TGTGCCAGCAGTGCTACAGGGGAGCACACCGGGGAGCTGTTTTTT

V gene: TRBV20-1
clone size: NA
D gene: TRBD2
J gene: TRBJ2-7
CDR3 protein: CSGTLLAGLYEQYF
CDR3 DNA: TGCAGTGGTACGTTACTAGCGGGCCTGTACGAGCAGTACTTC

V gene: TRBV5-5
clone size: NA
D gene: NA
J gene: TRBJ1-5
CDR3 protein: CASSFGPLAGQPQHF
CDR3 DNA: TGTGCCAGCAGCTTCGGGCCCCTCGCGGGGCAGCCCCAGCATTTT

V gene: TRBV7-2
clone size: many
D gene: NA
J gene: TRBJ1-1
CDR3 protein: CASSFGVAAEAFF
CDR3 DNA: TGTGCCAGCAGCTTTGGAGTGGCCGCTGAAGCTTTCTTT

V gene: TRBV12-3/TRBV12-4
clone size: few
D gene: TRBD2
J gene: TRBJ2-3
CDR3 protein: CASSLRAGGVDTQYF
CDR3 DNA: TGTGCCAGCAGTTTAAGGGCGGGAGGAGTAGATACGCAGTATTTT

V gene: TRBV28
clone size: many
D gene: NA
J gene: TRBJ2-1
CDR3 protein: CASSRGTFNEQFF
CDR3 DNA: TGTGCCAGCAGCCGAGGGACATTCAATGAGCAGTTCTTC

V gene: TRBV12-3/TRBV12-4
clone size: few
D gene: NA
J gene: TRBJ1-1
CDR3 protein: CASSSRENTEAFF
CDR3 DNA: TGTGCCAGCAGCTCCCGGGAGAACACTGAAGCTTTCTTT

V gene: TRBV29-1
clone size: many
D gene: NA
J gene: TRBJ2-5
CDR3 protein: CSVATGRVQETQYF
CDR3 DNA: TGCAGCGTAGCTACAGGGAGGGTCCAAGAGACCCAGTACTTC

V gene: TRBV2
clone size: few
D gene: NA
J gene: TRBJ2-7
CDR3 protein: CASSGEGSSSYEQYF
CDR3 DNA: TGTGCCAGCAGTGGAGAAGGGTCTAGCTCCTACGAGCAGTACTTC

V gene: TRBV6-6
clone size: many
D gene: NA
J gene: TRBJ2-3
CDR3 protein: CASSRGVQAASTDTQYF
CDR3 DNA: TGTGCCAGCAGCCGCGGGGTGCAGGCGGCTAGCACAGATACGCAGTATTTT

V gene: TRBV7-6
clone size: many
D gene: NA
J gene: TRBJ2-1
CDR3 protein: CASSLDIRERNNEQFF
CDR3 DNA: TGTGCCAGCAGCTTAGATATCCGGGAGAGGAACAATGAGCAGTTCTTC

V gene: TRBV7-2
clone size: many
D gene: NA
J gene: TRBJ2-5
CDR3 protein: CASTPGVQSWETQYF
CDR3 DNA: TGTGCCAGCACTCCGGGGGTCCAATCATGGGAGACCCAGTACTTC

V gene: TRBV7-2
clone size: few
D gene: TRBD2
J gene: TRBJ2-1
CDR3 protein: CASNKPGLGPFNEQFF
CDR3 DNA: TGTGCCAGCAACAAACCGGGACTAGGGCCCTTCAATGAGCAGTTCTTC

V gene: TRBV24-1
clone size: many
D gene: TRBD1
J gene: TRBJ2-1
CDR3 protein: CATSDNTGTVGQFF
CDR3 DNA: TGTGCCACCAGTGACAATACGGGGACAGTTGGGCAGTTCTTC

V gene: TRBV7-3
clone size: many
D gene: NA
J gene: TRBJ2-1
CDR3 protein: CASSSGPFSNEQFF
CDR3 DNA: TGTGCCAGCAGCTCGGGACCCTTTTCCAATGAGCAGTTCTTC

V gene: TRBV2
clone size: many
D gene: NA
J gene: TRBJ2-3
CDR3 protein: CASSERSTDTQYF
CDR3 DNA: TGTGCCAGCAGTGAAAGGAGCACAGATACGCAGTATTTT

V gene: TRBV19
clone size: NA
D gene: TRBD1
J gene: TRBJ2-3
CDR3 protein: CASSLDRNTADTQYF
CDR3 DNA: TGCGCCAGTAGTTTGGACAGGAACACCGCAGATACGCAGTATTTT

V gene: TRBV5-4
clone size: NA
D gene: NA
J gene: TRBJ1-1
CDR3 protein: CASSSWGGATEAFF
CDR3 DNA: TGTGCCAGCAGCTCCTGGGGAGGGGCAACTGAAGCTTTCTTT

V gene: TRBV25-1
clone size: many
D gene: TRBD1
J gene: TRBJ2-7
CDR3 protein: CASSEDDREPIYEQYF
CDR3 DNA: TGTGCCAGCAGTGAAGACGACAGGGAACCAATCTACGAGCAGTACTTC

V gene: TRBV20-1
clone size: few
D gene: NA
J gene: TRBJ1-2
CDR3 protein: CSATTGQSNYGYTF
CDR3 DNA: TGCAGTGCAACTACCGGACAGTCTAACTATGGCTACACCTTC

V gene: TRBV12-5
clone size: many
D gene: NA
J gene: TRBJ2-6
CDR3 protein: CASGLVTSSGANVLTF
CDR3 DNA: TGTGCTAGTGGTTTGGTGACATCATCTGGGGCCAACGTCCTGACTTTC

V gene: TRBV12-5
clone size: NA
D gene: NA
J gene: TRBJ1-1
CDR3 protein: CASGLVAGNTEAFF
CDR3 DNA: TGTGCTAGTGGTTTGGTAGCCGGGAACACTGAAGCTTTCTTT

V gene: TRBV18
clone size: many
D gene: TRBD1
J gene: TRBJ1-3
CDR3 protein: CASSKQGASSGNTIYF
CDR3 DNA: TGTGCCAGCTCGAAACAGGGGGCCAGCTCTGGAAACACCATATATTTT

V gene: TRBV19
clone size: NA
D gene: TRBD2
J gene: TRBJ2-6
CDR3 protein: CASSALGGGSGANVLTF
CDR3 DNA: TGTGCCAGTAGTGCCCTGGGGGGGGGCTCTGGGGCCAACGTCCTGACTTTC